Sequencing of this TCR beta chain was carried out in a study of T-cell memory formation after mild COVID-19. The overall study: The two donors had largely donor-specific TCR clusters.

TCRdb independently ran MiXCR on the 5' RACE reads; one entry per CDR3 protein. The sample has approximately 260,000 distinct CDR3 sequences, roughly a sixth seen once. This CDR3 spans 17 amino acids. Trimming cost V 2 bases and J 6 bases, with 20 bases left between them. CDR1 is SGHVT and CDR2 is SQSDAQ in the germline V gene. The sequenced material came from PBMCs or a T cell subset sorted from them (not recorded which). This receptor was taken from a man aged 18-30 years who had mild COVID-19 (a few samples of this study predate the infection). Cell type and time point are not known. V and J are TRBV7-4 and TRBJ1-5; tentatively, D is TRBD1 (6 bases). CDR3 sequence: CASSLSSWQGRGQPQHF. CDR3 DNA: TGTGCCAGCAGCTTAAGTTCATGGCAGGGGAGAGGTCAGCCCCAGCATTTT.